The table lists the clone carrying this TCR beta chain with a few counts. Unique molecular identifiers were incorporated when the TCRbeta library was constructed. MiXCR, run by TCRdb on the PCR reads, gives a single entry per CDR3 protein. The table shows a few hundred thousand distinct CDR3 sequences, with 15% to 20% occurring only once. This sample is part of a study of T-cell reconstitution after alpha-beta-depleted transplantation in children. Germline CDR1 SGHDT, CDR2 YYEEEE. The CDR3 length is 15 residues. Trimming removed 0 bases from V and 5 bases from J; junction bases left unmatched: 5. The receptor comes from a human donor who donated a stem cell graft to a child with acute lymphoblastic leukemia. This chain joins TRBV5-6 and TRBJ2-5; 9 positions agree with TRBD2. Source: PBMCs from the stem cell graft donor, taken from the stem cell graft. The CDR3 DNA reads TGTGCCAGCAGCTTGGGCCTAGCGGGACGGGAGACCCAGTACTTC. This codes for CASSLGLAGRETQYF. Full variable domain (remainder filled in from reference TRBV5-6 and TRBJ2-5): DAGVTQSPTHLIKTRGQQVTLRCSPKSGHDTVSWYQQALGQGPQFIFQYYEEEERQRGNFPDRFSGHQFPNYSSELNVNALLLGDSALYLCASSLGLAGRETQYFGPGTRLLVL.